The text below deals with one TCR beta chain. Its target antigen remains unknown. Base qualities were left out, and no much larger clone turns up one base away. The sample belongs to a study of blood T cell repertoires in COVID-19 (dated by TCRdb to the early 2020s). Looking at the study overall: The collaborator samples originated in the United States, Italy and Spain and spanned the acute and convalescent phases of COVID-19. The samples were drawn from the first 160 participants of the ongoing ImmuneRACE study and from 950 to 1,500 subjects provided by 6 global collaborators. The sample metadata nearly always contained a de-identified subject ID, COVID-19 status, age in years and sex. The material from the prospective study consisted of cDNA or gDNA derived from T cells, B-cell-depleted T cells, or PBMCs. The repertoires were made available in a free public database intended to serve as a resource for research on the immune response to SARS-CoV-2. Subjects who had been exposed to COVID-19, were actively infected with it, or had recovered from it provided the deeply sampled blood TCRbeta repertoires that made up the dataset. HLA class I and class II types, where available, came from metadata supplied by the sample provider rather than from assay-based typing.

TCRbeta CDR3 regions were amplified from genomic DNA using the immunoSEQ Assay, a bias-controlled multiplex PCR. Per the source publication's procedure: Nucleated cell counts per sample were estimated from amplification of reference gene primers within the assay. To quantify the absolute abundance of each unique TCRbeta CDR3 rearrangement, sequence reads were collapsed and filtered. For each sample, productive Simpson clonality was calculated by taking the square root of Simpson's diversity index across productive rearrangements. This immuneACCESS table, as held by TCRdb, lists in-frame sequences with V and J called but not all clones. Of the missing ones, under half trace to an unresolved V gene in checked studies; the others have no known cause. The V and J calls and the clone size are those of that table, but D and trimming were determined from the DNA. This sample gives 300,000 or so clones in total; around 83% of them show up just once. The leading ten clones occupy 0.95% to 1.5% of the sample.

Points the paper makes about the study in general: Clinical and demographic metadata were provided uncurated, with the amount varying by source and participant.

The germline V gene yields SGHAT for CDR1 and FQNNGV for CDR2. Unmatched junction bases come to 8, with V trimmed by 4 bases and J by 0 bases. From cysteine to phenylalanine, the CDR3 is 16 amino acids long. Left in the record is the CDR3 DNA by itself, 48 bases read in frame from the first base. Collaborating institutions collected whole blood in K2EDTA tubes following their own protocols. For TCRbeta analysis, collaborator samples were shipped as frozen whole blood, as isolated PBMCs, or as DNA extracted from either sample type. The clonotype comes from a woman aged 45-60 years with acute or convalescent COVID-19. The chain joins TRBV11-2 to TRBJ2-7, with 8 central nucleotides matching TRBD2. Sequencing used peripheral blood. The nucleotide sequence is TGTGCCAGCAGCTCCCGATCGGGACTAGGCTCCTACGAGCAGTACTTC. Its protein product is CASSSRSGLGSYEQYF.